This T cell receptor beta chain appears in the sequencing data of a study of cytomegalovirus exposure and HLA in healthy donors. This CDR3 has 17 residues. Germline-derived CDR1 and CDR2 are KGHSH and LQKENI. Trimming cost V 3 bases and J 0 bases, with 15 bases left between them. The primer mix had 60 Vbeta and 13 Jbeta primers. Produced via immunoSEQ multiplex PCR; TCRdb's table is partial and in-frame only. The data hold over 150,000 clones, with 81% observed a single time. Sequencing was carried out using PBMCs. J is TRBJ2-1 and V is TRBV18; maybe TRBD2 (5 bases). The TCR was taken from a woman aged 45-65 years in good health and CMV-seronegative. The CDR3 nucleotides are TGTGCCAGCTCACCTCAGGCCGGGATCAGCTCCTACAATGAGCAGTTCTTC. Residues: CASSPQAGISSYNEQFF.